These 21 T cell receptor beta chains were sequenced from one sample in a study of CD8+ T cells in alopecia areata. Following RNA extraction, reverse transcription yielded cDNA that acted as the sequencing template. TCRdb's table, derived via immunoSEQ multiplex PCR, lists solely in-frame clones and lacks some. The repertoire consists of some 110,000 clones, none detected only once. What was sequenced was lesional skin. All receptors come from a C3H/HeJ mouse with alopecia areata. The MHC haplotype recorded for the strain is H2-k.

This clone appeared a few times. Germline and genes here are mouse. The sequenced fragment ends 4 residues before the CDR3 boundary, so the rest is inferred from the germline J gene. The gene calls are TRBV13-3 and TRBJ2-3; 10 bases are shared with TRBD1. CDR1 and CDR2 (germline): NNHDY, SYVADS. The CDR3 has 16 amino acids. V lost 3 bases and J lost 0; bases outside the gene matches: 4. CDR3 DNA (partial): TGTGCCAGCAGTGGACAGGGGGCGCAGAGTGCAGAA. Its translation is CASSGQGAQSAE. The entire CDR3 protein is CASSGQGAQSAETLYF.

This clone was detected many times. This may come from a read error, since a much larger clone is one base off. These gene names are mouse names. The read finishes 4 residues shy of the CDR3 end, and the germline J gene is used to complete it. The J gene is TRBJ2-2, the V gene TRBV13-1; 10 bases line up with TRBD1. CDR1 is NSHNY and CDR2 is SYGAGN in the germline V gene. After removal of 0 bases from V and 2 bases from J, the junction contained 1 base not matched to a gene. This CDR3 is built from 16 residues. Here the CDR3 reads CASSDAGQGNTGQLYF. The covered CDR3 bases are TGTGCCAGCAGTGATGCGGGACAGGGGAACACCGGG.

In its sample, this clone was seen a few times. Genes and germline come from the mouse. The read falls 4 residues short of the CDR3 end, and the missing part is taken from the germline J gene. This chain links TRBV29 with TRBJ1-4, with 9 bases aligning to TRBD1. From germline, CDR1 is MSHET and CDR2 SYDVDS. The CDR3 is 16 amino acids. The ends lost 5 bases at V and 4 bases at J; junction bases unmatched: 8. The CDR3 bases that were read are TGTGCTAGCAGTCCCCCCCGGGACAGGGTCAACGAA. Its translation is CASSPPRDRVNE. The full CDR3 is CASSPPRDRVNERLFF.

With respect to this clone: TCRdb lists a protein that is different at residue 13 from the translated DNA; the protein given here uses the DNA translation. The gene names here belong to mouse. Read data end 3 residues before the CDR3 end; the end is taken from the germline J gene. This sequence joins TRBV13-3 and TRBJ1-3; D perhaps matches TRBD1 (6 bases). Germline loops: CDR1 NNHDY, CDR2 SYVADS. This CDR3 is built from 16 residues. The V end lost 2 bases, the J end lost 0 bases, and 12 bases lay between the germline ends. The CDR3 DNA, read in part, is TGTGCCAGCAGTGAAGAGGGACATCTTTCTGGAAATACG. Translation gives CASSEEGHLSGNT. The full CDR3 protein reads CASSEEGHLSGNTLYF.

With respect to this clone: Mouse germline and gene names are used. From the germline J gene comes the end of the CDR3, since the read stops 4 residues before it. This chain uses TRBV13-3 with TRBJ2-1, with 10 bases fitting TRBD1. Germline V gene sequence: CDR1 NNHDY, CDR2 SYVADS. CDR3 length equals 16 residues. Trimming removed 0 bases from V and 6 bases from J; junction bases left unmatched: 6. CDR3 bases read: TGTGCCAGCAGTGATGTGGGGACAGGGGAGATTGCT. Translation gives CASSDVGTGEIA. The complete CDR3 sequence is CASSDVGTGEIAEQFF.

In regard to this clone: Germline and genes here are mouse. The read terminates 4 residues ahead of where the CDR3 ends, so the germline J gene completes it. The rearrangement uses TRBV19 and TRBJ1-1, with TRBD1 matching over 7 bases. This CDR3 is built from 13 residues. V gave up 7 bases and J gave up 1 base; unmatched junction bases: 4. Germline CDR1 reads FNHDT; CDR2 reads SITEND (reference sequence). The CDR3 is CASDRAGNTEVFF. The part of the CDR3 DNA that was read is TGTGCCAGCGACAGGGCGGGAAACACA.

Note on this clone: The gene names given are mouse names. CDR3 sequence: CTCSADWDRVGTGQLYF. The part of the CDR3 DNA that was read is TGCACCTGCAGTGCAGATTGGGACAGGGTCGGGACCGGG. The J gene is TRBJ2-2, the V gene TRBV1; TRBD1 matches at 9 bases. Read coverage stops 4 residues before the CDR3 terminus; the germline J gene supplies the remainder. The CDR3 length is 17 residues. V gave up 0 bases and J gave up 5 bases; unmatched junction bases: 7. Germline-derived CDR1 and CDR2 are NSQYPW and LRSPGD (reference sequence).

This clone was recorded a few times. The gene symbols are mouse symbols. The DNA ends 4 residues before the CDR3 does, and the rest of the CDR3 is filled in from the germline J gene. The chain links TRBV1 to TRBJ2-5, with TRBD1 as a possible D gene (6 bases). The V gene's germline CDR1 is NSQYPW and CDR2 LRSPGD (reference sequence). V lost 3 bases and J 0 bases, leaving 10 bases between the germline ends. CDR3 size: 15 residues. The CDR3 loop is CTCSAPDRNQDTQYF. Incomplete CDR3 DNA: TGCACCTGCAGTGCCCCGGACAGAAACCAAGAC.

Points on this clone: These gene names are mouse names. The covered CDR3 bases are TGTGCCAGCGGACCGACAGAATCAAACACA. It yields the protein CASGPTESNT. The whole CDR3 sequence is CASGPTESNTEVFF. The genes are TRBV5 and TRBJ1-1, with a weak D call TRBD1 (5 bases). The read terminates 4 residues ahead of where the CDR3 ends, so the germline J gene completes it. Germline V lookup: CDR1 LGHNA, CDR2 YNLKQL (reference sequence). The CDR3 is made up of 14 amino acids. Trimming shortened V by 8 bases and J by 0 bases, and 13 bases separated the two germline ends.

A few counts support this clone. All gene names here are mouse names. The read finishes 4 residues shy of the CDR3 end, and the germline J gene is used to complete it. This chain joins TRBV1 and TRBJ2-1; 7 bases are shared with TRBD1. The CDR3 runs to 15 residues. Germline CDR1 NSQYPW, CDR2 LRSPGD (reference sequence). V shed 3 bases and J 3 bases; nucleotides not matched to a gene: 5. Partial CDR3 DNA: TGCACCTGCAGTGCCCCGGGACAGCTCTATGCT. Its translation: CTCSAPGQLYA. In full, the CDR3 is CTCSAPGQLYAEQFF.

This clone has more than one count but fewer than ten. Mouse gene names apply. The CDR3 is cut off 4 residues early in the read; its end comes from the germline J gene. The rearrangement links TRBV13-3 to TRBJ2-7, with D maybe TRBD1 (6 bases). V lost 0 bases and J 3 bases, leaving 10 bases between the germline ends. Germline CDR1 and CDR2: NNHDY and SYVADS. This CDR3 comprises 14 residues. The CDR3: CASSDVGQLYEQYF. The part of the CDR3 DNA that was read is TGTGCCAGCAGTGATGTAGGACAGCTCTAT.

Worth noting for this clone: Gene names are the mouse ones. Coverage ceases 4 residues before the CDR3 finishes, and the germline J gene fills in the end. This chain connects TRBV13-3 to TRBJ1-2; D not certain. The V end lost 0 bases, the J end lost 0 bases, and 9 bases lay between the germline ends. CDR1 is NNHDY and CDR2 is SYVADS in the germline V gene. The CDR3 runs to 15 residues. The DNA read from the CDR3 is TGTGCCAGCAGTGATGCATACACATCAAACTCC. The encoded protein is CASSDAYTSNS. In full, the CDR3 reads CASSDAYTSNSDYTF.

This clone was counted many times. Gene names are the mouse ones. The CDR3 goes on 4 residues after the read ends, and that part is filled in from the germline J gene. The chain combines TRBV13-2 with TRBJ2-1; no firm D call. CDR1 NNHNN and CDR2 SYGAGS come from the germline V gene (reference sequence). The V gene lost 0 bases and the J gene lost 3 bases, with 7 bases spanning the gap. The CDR3 totals 14 residues. The CDR3 sequence is CASGDEAGYAEQFF. CDR3 DNA, as far as it was read: TGTGCCAGCGGTGATGAGGCAGGCTATGCT.

On this clone: Gene names denote mouse genes. The CDR3 end falls 4 residues outside the read, so it is completed with the germline J gene. The rearrangement joins TRBV13-3 to TRBJ1-4; 7 bases align to TRBD1. This CDR3 has 16 residues. Germline loops: CDR1 NNHDY, CDR2 SYVADS. Losses at the gene ends were 2 bases for V and 4 bases for J; bases not matched to a gene: 8. Incomplete CDR3 DNA: TGTGCCAGCAGTGAAGCGGGACAGAGGGACAACGAA. Translation gives CASSEAGQRDNE. The entire CDR3 sequence reads CASSEAGQRDNERLFF.

This clone was observed a handful of times. The genes are named according to mouse. The sequence runs out 4 residues before the end of the CDR3; the remainder is reconstructed from the germline J gene. The chain joins TRBV13-2 to TRBJ1-1; 7 bases are a match to TRBD1. This CDR3 contains 15 residues. Germline CDR1 and CDR2: NNHNN and SYGAGS (reference sequence). The ends lost 3 bases at V and 0 bases at J; junction bases unmatched: 5. The CDR3 DNA, read in part, is TGTGCCAGCGGTGGCAGGGGGATTGCAAACACA. It codes for CASGGRGIANT. In full, the CDR3 reads CASGGRGIANTEVFF.

This clone has just a few counts. The protein listed by TCRdb differs at residue 12 from the translated DNA, so the DNA translation is shown. The germline and genes are mouse ones. The CDR3 goes on 3 residues after the read ends, and that part is filled in from the germline J gene. V is TRBV1 and J is TRBJ1-3; 9 nucleotides line up with TRBD1. CDR3 length equals 15 residues. From germline, CDR1 is NSQYPW and CDR2 LRSPGD (reference sequence). The V gene end was trimmed by 7 bases and the J gene end by 0 bases; junction bases not matched to a gene: 4. The sequenced part of the CDR3 DNA is TGCACCTGCACCGCGACAGGGGGTTCTGGAAATACG. It yields the protein CTCTATGGSGNT. The full-length CDR3 reads as CTCTATGGSGNTLYF.

Of note for this clone: The gene names given are mouse names. The observed sequence ends 4 residues before the CDR3 terminus, with the missing tail filled in from the germline J gene. The V and J genes are TRBV13-1 and TRBJ2-3; 8 nucleotides match TRBD1. Germline values: CDR1 NSHNY, CDR2 SYGAGN. The CDR3 has 15 amino acids. Trimming took 3 bases from V and 0 from J; bases not matched to a gene: 3. CDR3 DNA, as far as it was read: TGTGCCAGCAGTGGGGACAGGAGTAGTGCAGAA. Protein product: CASSGDRSSAE. Given in full, the CDR3 is CASSGDRSSAETLYF.

This clone was seen only a few times. Gene names and germline match the mouse. The read halts 4 residues ahead of the CDR3 end, with the missing end drawn from the germline J gene. The V and J genes are TRBV19 and TRBJ2-7, with TRBD2 matching 9 bases. Germline V lookup: CDR1 FNHDT, CDR2 SITEND (reference sequence). This CDR3 region has 15 residues. Losses at the gene ends were 4 bases for V and 0 bases for J; bases not matched to a gene: 5. CDR3 bases read: TGTGCCAGCAGTTCTGGGGGGGGGAGCTCCTAT. Its protein product is CASSSGGGSSY. The whole CDR3 sequence reads CASSSGGGSSYEQYF.

This clone was recorded a few times. Gene and germline names: mouse. The observed sequence ends 4 residues before the CDR3 terminus, with the missing tail filled in from the germline J gene. The rearrangement uses TRBV13-3 and TRBJ1-4; the match to TRBD1 covers 7 bases. The V gene's germline CDR1 is NNHDY and CDR2 SYVADS. Trimming took 1 base from V and 4 from J; bases not matched to a gene: 10. CDR3 length: 17 amino acids. Partial CDR3 DNA: TGTGCCAGCAGTGATAAACGGCGCCAGGGGGGCAACGAA. The encoded protein is CASSDKRRQGGNE. The full CDR3 protein is CASSDKRRQGGNERLFF. The entire variable domain, with the rest obtained from reference TRBV13-3 and TRBJ1-4, is as follows: EAAVTQSPRSKVAVTGGKVTLSCHQTNNHDYMYWYRQDTGHGLRLIHYSYVADSTEKGDIPDGYKASRPSQENFSLILELASLSQTAVYFCASSDKRRQGGNERLFFGHGTKLSVL.

This clone was detected a few times. Mouse gene names and germline throughout. The read gets to within 4 residues of the CDR3 end, and the germline J gene fills in the rest. The chain recombines TRBV19 with TRBJ2-1; 7 bases are a match to TRBD1. CDR1 and CDR2 from the germline V gene are FNHDT and SITEND (reference sequence). With V trimmed by 6 bases and J by 6 bases, 3 bases remained unmatched. The CDR3 has 12 residues. CDR3 DNA, as far as it was read: TGTGCCAGCAAGACAGGGATTGCT. Translating gives CASKTGIA. The full CDR3 protein is CASKTGIAEQFF.

This clone has more than one count but fewer than ten. Germline and genes here are mouse. The read stops 4 residues short of the end of the CDR3; the missing end is completed from the germline J gene. J is TRBJ2-4 and V is TRBV13-3; no clear D. The CDR3 sequence is 12 residues long. The germline CDR1 and CDR2 sequences are NNHDY and SYVADS. The CDR3 loop reads CASSPLENTLYF. The covered CDR3 bases are TGTGCCAGCAGCCCACTTGAAAAC.